This entry concerns a single T cell receptor (beta chain). The table lists this clone with a count of one. Its cognate antigen has yet to be identified. There are no base qualities to consult, and no much larger clone falls within one base. V loses 6 bases of germline sequence and J loses 5 bases, and the interval between the two ends is 13 bases. From its cysteine to its phenylalanine, the CDR3 spans 13 amino acids. Only the CDR3 region is kept as DNA, spanning 39 bases read in frame from base 1. Looking up the germline V gene (reference sequence) yields CDR1 SEHNR and CDR2 FQNEAQ. The data belong to a study of control samples from healthy donors and cancer patients (dated by TCRdb to the early 2020s). Receptors were amplified or captured by the immunoSEQ multiplex PCR assay. The source is immuneACCESS, and TCRdb retained only in-frame sequences with V and J called. Part of the clones is not carried over; for the studies checked, unresolved V genes explain less than half of this, and the remainder is unexplained. The sample contains some 49,000 clones, 65% to 90% of them found a single time. Together, the top ten hold 2.8% of the sample.

Recombination joined TRBV7-9 with TRBJ1-1, with a weak D call of TRBD1 (5 bases match). This receptor was identified in a woman aged 45-59 years with lung cancer. Material for sequencing was PBMCs. CDR3 region: CASSSREGTEAFF. The bases are TGTGCCAGCAGTTCCAGGGAGGGGACTGAAGCTTTCTTT.